This paragraph reports one T cell receptor beta chain. No antigen is known for it. Other DNA sequences in the same sample also yield this CDR3. CDR1 is SGHRS and CDR2 is YFSETQ in the germline V gene. CDR3 length equals 13 residues. The V and J ends lost 0 bases and 6 bases, in that order; junction bases with no gene match: 3. The protocol was immunoSEQ multiplex PCR, while the TCRdb copy is restricted to in-frame clones and leaves out a portion. The sample lists 1,100,000 or so clones; about four fifths were seen once. This record comes from a study of shared clonotypes between healthy human individuals. Study results and limitations: A handful of donors showed sharing of about 4.8% of naive CD4 clonotypes. Among non-shared clonotypes, generation probabilities were lower than among those shared by all four donors.

This clonotype was sampled from a young man in good health. Some clones in this sample may be carry-over from other donors' samples. The specimen was memory CD4+ T cells from PBMCs. Subset meaning: CD45RA-negative fraction. V usage is TRBV5-1 and J usage is TRBJ2-7; TRBD1 matches at 7 bases. Written as DNA, the CDR3 is TGCGCCAGCAGCTTGGAGCAGGGGGTCGAGCAGTACTTC. This gives the protein CASSLEQGVEQYF. The full variable domain, rest sourced from reference TRBV5-1 and TRBJ2-7, is KAGVTQTPRYLIKTRGQQVTLSCSPISGHRSVSWYQQTPGQGLQFLFEYFSETQRNKGNFPGRFSGRQFSNSRSEMNVSTLELGDSALYLCASSLEQGVEQYFGPGTRLTVT.